What follows are 3 T cell receptor beta chains derived from one specimen sequenced in a study of cytomegalovirus exposure and HLA in healthy donors. It was with 60 Vbeta and 13 Jbeta primers that the PCR ran. TCRdb's table, derived via immunoSEQ multiplex PCR, lists solely in-frame clones and lacks some. The sample has 200,000 to 250,000 clones; 75% to 85% are singletons. Material for sequencing was PBMCs. All receptors derive from a woman aged 60-75 years in good health and CMV-seropositive.

This clone has more than one count but fewer than ten. This chain joins TRBV30 and TRBJ2-1; 10 bases match TRBD2. In germline, CDR1 is GTSNPN, CDR2 SVGIG (reference sequence). Germline trimming cut 7 bases from V and 4 bases from J; bases unmatched to any gene: 4. The CDR3 runs to 13 residues. The CDR3 sequence: CASGLAPYNEQFF. DNA of the CDR3: TGTGCCTCGGGACTAGCGCCTTACAATGAGCAGTTCTTC. The variable domain in full, completed from reference TRBV30 and TRBJ2-1, reads SQTIHQWPATLVQPVGSPLSLECTVEGTSNPNLYWYRQAAGRGLQLLFYSVGIGQISSEVPQNLSASRPQDRQFILSSKKLLLSDSGFYLCASGLAPYNEQFFGPGTRLTVL.

The chain is built from TRBV7-2 and TRBJ2-7; D might be TRBD2 (6 bases). The germline CDR1 and CDR2 sequences are SGHTA and FQGNSA. The CDR3 runs 12 residues. V lost 5 bases, J lost 7 bases, and 12 bases lay in between. This CDR3 reads CASSPGGWEQYF. In DNA form, the CDR3 reads TGTGCCAGCAGCCCCGGGGGATGGGAGCAGTACTTC.

This clone showed up just once. V usage is TRBV5-5 and J usage is TRBJ1-5; TRBD1 matches at 9 bases. Looked up from germline, CDR1 is SGHKS and CDR2 is YYEKEE (reference sequence). The length of the CDR3 is 18 residues. The V segment lost 4 bases and the J segment 0 bases; nucleotides outside the gene matches: 11. The CDR3 region is CASSRALGQGYSNQPQHF. The CDR3 DNA reads TGTGCCAGCAGCCGAGCTTTGGGACAGGGTTATAGCAATCAGCCCCAGCATTTT.